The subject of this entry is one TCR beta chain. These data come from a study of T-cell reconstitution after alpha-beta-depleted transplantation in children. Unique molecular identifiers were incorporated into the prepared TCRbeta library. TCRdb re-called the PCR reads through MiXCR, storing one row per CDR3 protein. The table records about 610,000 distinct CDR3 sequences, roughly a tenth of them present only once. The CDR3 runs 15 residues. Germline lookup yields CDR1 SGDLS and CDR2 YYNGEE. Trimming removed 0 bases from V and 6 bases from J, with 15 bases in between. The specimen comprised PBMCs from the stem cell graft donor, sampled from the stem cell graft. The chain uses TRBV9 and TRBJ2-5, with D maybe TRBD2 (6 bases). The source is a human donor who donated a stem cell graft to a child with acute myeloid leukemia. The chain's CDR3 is CASSVVGGDGKTQYF. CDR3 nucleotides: TGTGCCAGCAGCGTAGTTGGAGGGGACGGGAAGACCCAGTACTTC.